The clone carrying this T cell receptor beta chain was counted many times. Antigen specificity is unknown. The CDR3 end falls 3 residues outside the read, so it is completed with the germline J gene. Some clones are missing from TCRdb's copy, which holds only in-frame ones; the method was immunoSEQ multiplex PCR. The specimen has about 64,000 clones, none found just once. Per germline, CDR1 LNHDA and CDR2 SQIVND (reference sequence). CDR3 size: 14 residues. V lost 4 bases to trimming and J lost 8 bases; unmatched junction nucleotides: 8. This entry comes from a study of T cell clonality in common variable immunodeficiency. Notes on the study in general: CVID subjects showed higher TCRbeta clonality than healthy controls. In common variable immunodeficiency, TCR beta chains reportedly carried fewer deletions and N-nucleotide insertions. T cell subpopulation sequencing would be needed to explain CVID clonality.

This TCR derives from a person aged 18 to 69 in good health. Material for sequencing was peripheral blood mononuclear cells. The chain uses TRBV19 and TRBJ2-1; 7 nucleotides align to TRBD2. CDR3 DNA, as far as it was read: TGTGCCAGTAGTACGGGACTACAATACGATGAG. Its translation: CASSTGLQYDE. The CDR3 in its entirety is CASSTGLQYDEQFF.